A single sample is the source of the 32 T cell receptor beta chains below, sequenced in a study of CD4 T cells in relation to SARS-CoV-2 and coronaviruses. These receptors have no known antigen. Profiling relied on immunoSEQ multiplex PCR, and the TCRdb table lists in-frame clones only, not all of them. The data show about 36,000 clones, 77% seen once. Material for sequencing was memory CD4+ T cells from PBMCs, cultured in vitro. Receptors were obtained from an adult with COVID-19.

The genes are TRBV3-1 (or the pseudogene TRBV3-2) and TRBJ2-3; D possibly matches TRBD1 or TRBD2 (5 bases each). Germline lookup yields CDR1 LGHDT and CDR2 YNNKEL (reference sequence). This CDR3 is built from 16 residues. V was clipped by 10 bases and J by 3 bases, with 23 bases between them. The DNA of the CDR3 is TGTGCCACCAGACCTTTACGGAGTTGGGGGACAGATACGCAGTATTTT. The encoded protein is CATRPLRSWGTDTQYF.

This chain links TRBV30 with TRBJ2-4; 10 bases are a match to TRBD1. The CDR3 contains 14 residues. The J segment lost 8 bases and the V segment lost 3 bases, leaving 7 bases of the junction unmatched. Looked up from germline, CDR1 is GTSNPN and CDR2 is SVGIG (reference sequence). CDR3 coding DNA: TGTGCCTGGAGGGAGACAGGGGGCGCGGACATTCAGTACTTC. Residues: CAWRETGGADIQYF.

The gene calls are TRBV5-5 and TRBJ1-1, with D tentatively TRBD1 (5 bases). Between the trimmed V and J ends, which lost 6 bases and 3 bases, there was a span of 18 bases. This CDR3 contains 15 residues. Germline lookup yields CDR1 SGHKS and CDR2 YYEKEE (reference sequence). This CDR3 reads CASNYAGGGDTEAFF. Written as DNA, the CDR3 is TGTGCCAGCAACTATGCGGGCGGGGGGGACACTGAAGCTTTCTTT.

The genes are TRBV11-2 and TRBJ2-7, with 7 positions matching TRBD1. The germline V gene encodes CDR1 SGHAT and CDR2 FQNNGV. The CDR3 runs to 15 residues. V was pared by 2 bases and J by 7 bases, with 11 bases of the junction left unmatched. Here the CDR3 reads CASSLFSQGVGEQYF. The CDR3 nucleotides are TGTGCCAGCAGCTTATTCAGTCAGGGGGTGGGTGAGCAGTACTTC.

CDR3 sequence: CSVGRAKNIQYF. CDR3 DNA sequence: TGCAGCGTTGGTCGGGCCAAAAACATTCAGTACTTC. The chain recombines TRBV29-1 with TRBJ2-4; D ambiguous. V dropped 4 bases and J dropped 1 base, with 5 bases sitting between them. CDR1 is SQVTM, CDR2 ANQGSEA, per germline. This CDR3 has 12 amino acids.

The chain is built from TRBV25-1 and TRBJ2-3, with D possibly matching TRBD2 (6 bases). From germline, CDR1 is MGHDK and CDR2 SYGVNS. CDR3 length: 15 amino acids. Trimming removed 7 bases from V and 0 bases from J, with 14 bases in between. As DNA, the CDR3 is TGTGCCAGCACCCCCCTCAGCGGGAGCACAGATACGCAGTATTTT. Translation: CASTPLSGSTDTQYF.

Notes on this clone: One end of the junction is discordant with germline, which a read error may explain. V and J are TRBV15 and TRBJ2-5, with D maybe TRBD2 (6 bases). This CDR3 is 14 amino acids long. CDR1 and CDR2 from the germline V gene are LNHNV and YYDKDF (reference sequence). The CDR3 nucleotides read TGTGCCACCAGCCGAGATCGGGAGTCCGAGACCCAGTACTTC. It translates to CATSRDRESETQYF.

The chain recombines TRBV29-1 with TRBJ2-1; TRBD1 agrees at 11 bases. Germline values: CDR1 SQVTM, CDR2 ANQGSEA. With V trimmed by 6 bases and J by 8 bases, 9 bases remained unmatched. The CDR3 extends over 14 amino acids. CDR3 amino acids: CSVETGQGVDEQFF. In nucleotides, the CDR3 is TGCAGCGTCGAAACGGGACAGGGGGTCGATGAGCAGTTCTTC.

The V gene is TRBV7-2, the J gene TRBJ1-2, with D perhaps TRBD1 (6 bases). This CDR3 comprises 12 residues. CDR1 is SGHTA, CDR2 FQGNSA, per germline. V was trimmed by 1 base and J by 8 bases, leaving 8 bases between them. The CDR3 is CASSLGTVGYTF. CDR3 nucleotides: TGTGCCAGCAGCTTAGGGACAGTCGGCTACACCTTC.

The chain couples TRBV29-1 to TRBJ2-7; maybe TRBD2 (5 bases). Trimming stripped 6 bases from V and 8 bases from J, with 20 bases between. The CDR3 spans 13 residues. The germline V gene has CDR1 SQVTM and CDR2 ANQGSEA. The CDR3 nucleotides are TGCAGCGTCGCAGACTCCCGGGGAAGTCAGCAGTACTTC. Protein: CSVADSRGSQQYF.

V is TRBV2 and J is TRBJ1-4; D ambiguous. The CDR3 extends over 13 amino acids. Per germline, CDR1 SNHLY and CDR2 FYNNEI. Trimming left V 5 bases short and J 0 bases short, with 4 bases between. CDR3 nucleotides: TGTGCCAGCAGTCGGCCAACTAATGAAAAACTGTTTTTT. Translation gives CASSRPTNEKLFF.

The J gene is TRBJ2-1, the V gene TRBV12-5; D remains ambiguous. The germline V gene encodes CDR1 LGHNT and CDR2 FRNRAP. The CDR3 is 14 amino acids. Trimming pared 2 bases from V and 6 bases from J, leaving 11 bases between. DNA for the CDR3: TGTGCTAGTGGTTTGATGGGTAGAAGCAATGAGCAGTTCTTC. Translating gives CASGLMGRSNEQFF.

This sequence joins TRBV5-1 and TRBJ2-5, with D uncertain. The V gene's germline CDR1 is SGHRS and CDR2 YFSETQ. Trimming took 0 bases from V and 9 from J, leaving 15 bases between them. The CDR3 contains 14 residues. In DNA form, the CDR3 reads TGCGCCAGCAGCTTGGTTGGCGTTTCGGTGGCCCAGTACTTC. Translated, it gives CASSLVGVSVAQYF.

This CDR3 reads CASSPPTGRIETQYF. Written as DNA, the CDR3 is TGTGCCAGCAGCCCTCCGACCGGGAGGATAGAGACCCAGTACTTC. The chain joins TRBV11-2 to TRBJ2-5; 7 bases are shared with TRBD2. CDR3 length: 15 residues. The V gene end was trimmed by 5 bases and the J gene end by 4 bases; junction bases not matched to a gene: 10. Germline V CDR1 and CDR2: SGHAT, FQNNGV.

The V gene is TRBV7-2, the J gene TRBJ2-5; perhaps TRBD2 as D (6 bases). Germline lookup yields CDR1 SGHTA and CDR2 FQGNSA. This CDR3 is 14 amino acids long. The ends were cut back, 3 bases at V and 2 bases at J, with 10 bases in the middle. The CDR3 protein is CASSFLGRQETQYF. CDR3 nucleotide sequence: TGTGCCAGCAGCTTTTTAGGGAGGCAAGAGACCCAGTACTTC.

The chain links TRBV6-2 or TRBV6-3 to TRBJ2-7; 11 nucleotides agree with TRBD2. Germline CDR1 reads MNHEY; CDR2 reads SVGEGT. V dropped 7 bases and J dropped 12; count of bases not matched to a gene: 14. This CDR3 contains 14 residues. The CDR3: CASTPIGTSGVWYF. The CDR3 region has the DNA TGTGCCAGCACCCCAATCGGGACTAGCGGAGTCTGGTACTTC.

The V and J genes are TRBV28 and TRBJ2-7; D could derive from TRBD1 or TRBD2 (6 bases each). Germline V lookup: CDR1 MDHEN, CDR2 SYDVKM. V was cut by 4 bases and J by 2 bases, with 15 bases left in between. The CDR3 length is 15 residues. CDR3 sequence reads: CASSSGGLPPYEQYF. The CDR3 coding sequence is TGTGCCAGCAGTTCCGGGGGCTTACCCCCCTACGAGCAGTACTTC.

This clone has only a few counts. The chain recombines TRBV5-8 with TRBJ2-7; 7 nucleotides align to TRBD1. The CDR3 is 15 residues long. Trimming took 4 bases from V and 2 from J; bases not matched to a gene: 9. Germline CDR1 SGHTS, CDR2 YDEGEE. In DNA form, the CDR3 reads TGTGCCAGCAGCAGAGGGACAGATCGGACCTACGAGCAGTACTTC. This sequence encodes CASSRGTDRTYEQYF.

The chain links TRBV29-1 to TRBJ2-5; possible D gene TRBD2, 6 bases. This CDR3 spans 14 amino acids. Looked up from germline, CDR1 is SQVTM and CDR2 is ANQGSEA. Between the trimmed V and J ends, which lost 7 bases and 0 bases, there was a span of 15 bases. CDR3 coding DNA: TGCAGCGGACAGACTAGGGAGTACCAAGAGACCCAGTACTTC. It codes for CSGQTREYQETQYF.

The chain employs TRBV6-2 or TRBV6-3 and TRBJ2-1; 7 bases agree with TRBD2. The CDR3 totals 15 residues. The V gene end was trimmed by 4 bases and the J gene end by 0 bases; junction bases not matched to a gene: 3. CDR1 and CDR2 from the germline V gene are MNHEY and SVGEGT. CDR3 DNA: TGTGCCAGCAGTTCGGGCGGGAGCTCCTACAATGAGCAGTTCTTC. Translated: CASSSGGSSYNEQFF.

The V call is TRBV28, the J call TRBJ2-1; the D gene is possibly TRBD2 (6 bases). The CDR3 totals 13 residues. Per the germline V gene, CDR1 is MDHEN and CDR2 is SYDVKM. CDR3 protein: CVVGRMTNNEQFF. The CDR3 coding sequence is TGTGTCGTCGGGAGAATGACTAACAATGAGCAGTTCTTC.

The CDR3 DNA reads as TGCAGCGTGGGTGGGACTAGCGGGACGGTTACGCAGTATTTT. Translation: CSVGGTSGTVTQYF. The rearrangement joins TRBV29-1 to TRBJ2-3; 13 bases map to TRBD2. With 6 bases clipped from V and 8 bases from J, the junction kept 8 bases outside the gene matches. Germline V lookup: CDR1 SQVTM, CDR2 ANQGSEA. The CDR3 totals 14 residues.

This clone showed up just a few times. The chain has TRBV16 and TRBJ1-5; D gene uncertain. This CDR3 region has 13 residues. V shed 2 bases and J shed 5 bases, with 7 bases lying between them. CDR1 KGHSY and CDR2 FQNENV come from the germline V gene. CDR3 coding DNA: TGTGCCAGCAGCCAACAGGTATATCAGCCCCAGCATTTT. Translated: CASSQQVYQPQHF.

This clone was counted only a few times. The chain joins TRBV2 to TRBJ1-1, with D unclear. The V gene lost 7 bases and the J gene lost 1 base, with 10 bases spanning the gap. Germline lookup yields CDR1 SNHLY and CDR2 FYNNEI. The CDR3 covers 13 residues. CDR3 nucleotide sequence: TGTGCCAGCACCATAGAGACGAACACTGAAGCTTTCTTT. Encoded protein: CASTIETNTEAFF.

Only a few counts were recorded for this clone. The chain recombines TRBV5-4 with TRBJ2-2, with D perhaps matching TRBD2 (6 bases). Germline CDR1 is SGHNT and CDR2 is YYREEE (reference sequence). Trimming stripped 4 bases from V and 3 bases from J, with 13 bases between. The length of the CDR3 is 15 residues. This CDR3 is CASSPAGTYTGELFF. The DNA of the CDR3 is TGTGCCAGCAGCCCGGCGGGGACGTACACCGGGGAGCTGTTTTTT.

The V call is TRBV3-1 (or the pseudogene TRBV3-2), the J call TRBJ2-2; possibly TRBD2 for D (5 bases). Trimming cost V 6 bases and J 2 bases, with 13 bases left between them. Germline V gives CDR1 LGHDT, CDR2 YNNKEL (reference sequence). This CDR3 has 15 amino acids. The CDR3 bases are TGTGCCAGCAGTCGTCGGACTCCTAACACCGGGGAGCTGTTTTTT. This sequence encodes CASSRRTPNTGELFF.

This clone is a singleton in its sample. The chain recombines TRBV10-3 with TRBJ2-7, with 10 nucleotides matching TRBD1. CDR3 size: 15 residues. V shed 5 bases, J shed 0 bases, and the junction held 4 bases outside the gene matches. The germline CDR1 and CDR2 sequences are ENHRY and SYGVKD. CDR3 sequence reads: CAISSGQGISYEQYF. CDR3 nucleotides: TGTGCCATCAGTTCGGGACAGGGGATCTCCTACGAGCAGTACTTC.

The chain recombines TRBV14 with TRBJ2-3, with 10 bases that match TRBD2. V shed 1 base, J shed 4 bases, and the junction held 17 bases outside the gene matches. The CDR3 has 20 amino acids. Germline values: CDR1 SGHDN, CDR2 FVKESK. The CDR3 reads CASSQVGKREGLLSSDTQYF. The CDR3 DNA reads as TGTGCCAGCAGCCAAGTCGGAAAGCGGGAGGGCCTTCTTAGCTCAGATACGCAGTATTTT. Drawing the rest from reference TRBV14 and TRBJ2-3, the complete variable domain is EAGVTQFPSHSVIEKGQTVTLRCDPISGHDNLYWYRRVMGKEIKFLLHFVKESKQDESGMPNNRFLAERTGGTYSTLKVQPAELEDSGVYFCASSQVGKREGLLSSDTQYFGPGTRLTVL.

A few counts support this clone. The genes are TRBV5-1 and TRBJ1-2; the D gene is possibly TRBD1 (5 bases). The CDR3 loop spans 13 amino acids. Germline V gives CDR1 SGHRS, CDR2 YFSETQ. V was shortened by 0 bases and J by 10 bases, with 13 bases between the two germline ends. The CDR3 here is CASSLAGFTVYTF. The CDR3 nucleotides read TGCGCCAGCAGCTTGGCAGGGTTCACAGTCTACACCTTC.

This clone has just one count. V and J are TRBV6-5 and TRBJ2-1; D remains unclear. Deletions cut 5 bases from V and 6 bases from J, with 14 bases between. The germline V gene encodes CDR1 MNHEY and CDR2 SVGAGI. CDR3 length: 14 amino acids. CDR3 protein: CASSRLIGFNEQFF. Here the CDR3 DNA reads TGTGCCAGCAGTAGACTGATAGGTTTCAATGAGCAGTTCTTC.

The rearrangement links TRBV6-5 to TRBJ2-5; possibly TRBD2 for D (5 bases). V was pared by 8 bases and J by 5 bases, with 15 bases between. The CDR3 consists of 13 residues. CDR1 is MNHEY and CDR2 is SVGAGI in the germline V gene. CDR3 sequence (DNA): TGTGCCAGCTCGCCAGGCCCGGGGGAGACCCAGTACTTC. This sequence encodes CASSPGPGETQYF.

V is TRBV14 and J is TRBJ2-1; 14 nucleotides align to TRBD2. This CDR3 has 16 residues. Losses at the gene ends were 3 bases for V and 12 bases for J; bases not matched to a gene: 10. Germline CDR1 and CDR2: SGHDN and FVKESK. CDR3 coding DNA: TGTGCCAGCAGCCACCTGACTAGCGGGAGGGCCAGAGTGCAGTTCTTC. Protein product: CASSHLTSGRARVQFF.